The 22 T cell receptor beta chains given below trace back to one sample, sequenced in a study of cytomegalovirus exposure and HLA in healthy donors. This table comes from immunoSEQ multiplex PCR, and its TCRdb copy is limited to in-frame clones, with some not included. The sample includes roughly 300,000 clones, approximately 87% of them seen just once. The sample comprised PBMCs. These receptors were collected from a woman aged 18-35 years in good health and CMV-seronegative.

The chain links TRBV7-2 to TRBJ1-4; 11 nucleotides align to TRBD1. Losses at the gene ends were 5 bases for V and 8 bases for J; bases not matched to a gene: 16. Germline CDR1 and CDR2: SGHTA and FQGNSA. The CDR3 sequence is 18 residues long. CDR3 residues: CASSRKGTGGLLGEKLFF. The CDR3 DNA follows: TGTGCCAGCAGCCGAAAAGGGACAGGGGGACTCTTGGGAGAAAAACTGTTTTTT.

This clone was detected ten times or more. The CDR3 loop is CASSFSGGLSGANVLTF. CDR3 nucleotides: TGTGCCAGCAGCTTTAGTGGGGGCCTTTCTGGGGCCAACGTCCTGACTTTC. The chain joins TRBV7-8 to TRBJ2-6, with TRBD1 as a possible D gene (6 bases). CDR1 and CDR2 (germline): SGHVS, FQNEAQ. The CDR3 runs to 17 residues. V was clipped by 3 bases and J by 1 base, with 13 bases between them.

This clone was counted only a few times. The chain couples TRBV15 to TRBJ2-7, with 8 positions matching TRBD2. V lost 1 base, J lost 2 bases, and 10 bases stayed unmatched. The CDR3 has 17 amino acids. Germline CDR1 is LNHNV and CDR2 is YYDKDF (reference sequence). CDR3 residues: CATSRGSAERGTYEQYF. The CDR3 DNA follows: TGTGCCACCAGCAGAGGGTCCGCTGAGCGGGGGACCTACGAGCAGTACTTC. The whole variable domain, filled in from reference TRBV15 and TRBJ2-7, reads DAMVIQNPRYQVTQFGKPVTLSCSQTLNHNVMYWYQQKSSQAPKLLFHYYDKDFNNEADTPDNFQSRRPNTSFCFLDIRSPGLGDTAMYLCATSRGSAERGTYEQYFGPGTRLTVT.

This clone was detected once. The V call is TRBV5-1, the J call TRBJ2-5; the match to TRBD2 covers 14 bases. CDR1 SGHRS and CDR2 YFSETQ come from the germline V gene. With 4 bases clipped from V and 4 bases from J, the junction kept 3 bases outside the gene matches. This CDR3 comprises 15 residues. The CDR3 region is CASSPGTSGRETQYF. The CDR3 DNA reads TGCGCCAGCAGCCCCGGGACTAGCGGGAGAGAGACCCAGTACTTC.

The CDR3 sequence: CASSRRQGGDEQYF. In nucleotides, the CDR3 is TGTGCCAGCAGCCGCCGACAGGGAGGCGACGAGCAGTACTTC. The J gene is TRBJ2-7, the V gene TRBV14, with D possibly matching TRBD1 (7 bases). This CDR3 comprises 14 residues. V lost 4 bases to trimming and J lost 5 bases, with 15 bases between them. Looked up from germline, CDR1 is SGHDN and CDR2 is FVKESK. Full variable domain (remainder filled in from reference TRBV14 and TRBJ2-7): EAGVTQFPSHSVIEKGQTVTLRCDPISGHDNLYWYRRVMGKEIKFLLHFVKESKQDESGMPNNRFLAERTGGTYSTLKVQPAELEDSGVYFCASSRRQGGDEQYFGPGTRLTVT.

This clone showed up just once. This sequence joins TRBV6-5 and TRBJ2-7; 7 bases are shared with TRBD2. V lost 0 bases and J lost 1; bases outside the gene matches: 6. Germline V gene sequence: CDR1 MNHEY, CDR2 SVGAGI. CDR3 length: 16 residues. The CDR3 DNA follows: TGTGCCAGCAGTTACTCGAGGTCTAGCGGTTCCTACGAGCAGTACTTC. Its protein product is CASSYSRSSGSYEQYF.

The V and J genes are TRBV6-1 and TRBJ2-3, with 13 bases identical to TRBD2. This CDR3 contains 16 residues. Germline-derived CDR1 and CDR2 are MNHNS and SASEGT. Trimming cost V 2 bases and J 4 bases; bases outside gene matches: 3. CDR3 loop: CASSETSGRAADTQYF. CDR3 bases: TGTGCCAGCAGTGAAACTAGCGGGAGGGCTGCAGATACGCAGTATTTT.

The chain recombines TRBV9 with TRBJ2-7, with D possibly being TRBD2 (6 bases). This CDR3 is built from 14 residues. CDR1 is SGDLS, CDR2 YYNGEE, per germline. Trimming cost V 4 bases and J 0 bases, with 11 bases left between them. The CDR3 DNA is TGTGCCAGCAGCCGGGCGGGATCCTCCTACGAGCAGTACTTC. It yields the protein CASSRAGSSYEQYF.

This clone is a singleton in its sample. This chain joins TRBV6-1 and TRBJ2-3; 7 nucleotides match TRBD1. Germline CDR1 reads MNHNS; CDR2 reads SASEGT. This CDR3 has 17 amino acids. The V and J ends lost 2 bases and 8 bases, in that order; junction bases with no gene match: 16. For the CDR3, the DNA is TGTGCCAGCAGTGAAAAGGAACAGGGGACCTCATATGGTACGCAGTATTTT. Protein sequence: CASSEKEQGTSYGTQYF.

The rearrangement links TRBV9 to TRBJ2-1, with 9 positions matching TRBD1. CDR3 length equals 16 residues. CDR1 and CDR2 from the germline V gene are SGDLS and YYNGEE. The V gene end was trimmed by 3 bases and the J gene end by 8 bases; junction bases not matched to a gene: 12. The CDR3 DNA reads as TGTGCCAGCAGCGCCCGGACAGGGGCGTTGGGTGATGAGCAGTTCTTC. Protein product: CASSARTGALGDEQFF.

V usage is TRBV18 and J usage is TRBJ1-1; TRBD1 matches 9 bases. Looked up from germline, CDR1 is KGHSH and CDR2 is LQKENI. CDR3 length equals 13 residues. V shed 5 bases, J shed 11 bases, and the junction held 9 bases outside the gene matches. CDR3 nucleotide sequence: TGTGCCAGCTCAAAAGAAGGGACAGGGACGGCTTTCTTT. Residues: CASSKEGTGTAFF.

The V and J genes are TRBV28 and TRBJ2-3; D is undetermined. CDR1 and CDR2 from the germline V gene are MDHEN and SYDVKM. The CDR3 extends over 11 amino acids. V was trimmed by 8 bases and J by 3 bases, leaving 6 bases between them. CDR3 bases: TGTGCCAGCGGCATAACAGATACGCAGTATTTT. It is translated as CASGITDTQYF.

The J gene is TRBJ2-1, the V gene TRBV5-6; 12 nucleotides agree with TRBD2. The CDR3 spans 16 residues. J was trimmed by 7 bases and V by 4 bases; bases with no gene match: 9. Germline loops: CDR1 SGHDT, CDR2 YYEEEE. CDR3 DNA sequence: TGTGCCAGCAGCAATCTAGCGGGAGGGTCTGGGAATGAGCAGTTCTTC. Amino acids: CASSNLAGGSGNEQFF.

This chain uses TRBV10-2 with TRBJ1-1; 7 bases are shared with TRBD1. V was pared by 3 bases and J by 0 bases, with 7 bases of the junction left unmatched. The CDR3 has 16 residues. Looked up from germline, CDR1 is WSHSY and CDR2 is SAAADI. This chain's CDR3 is CASSDPRTGLNTEAFF. The CDR3 nucleotides read TGCGCCAGCAGTGACCCCCGGACAGGTTTGAACACTGAAGCTTTCTTT.

In DNA, the CDR3 is TGTGCCAGCAGCCCCTCGGGCAGCGGGTTACACACAGATACGCAGTATTTT. Translation: CASSPSGSGLHTDTQYF. The rearrangement uses TRBV27 and TRBJ2-3, with a possible D match to TRBD2 (6 bases). Germline V gene data show CDR1 as MNHEY and CDR2 as SMNVEV (reference sequence). V lost 6 bases, J lost 2 bases, and 21 bases lay in between. The CDR3 is 17 amino acids.

This clone was counted between two and nine times. The CDR3 is CASSQGQLNNYGYTF. In nucleotides, the CDR3 is TGTGCCAGCAGCCAAGGACAGTTGAATAACTATGGCTACACCTTC. V is TRBV4-2 and J is TRBJ1-2, with D perhaps matching TRBD1 (5 bases). The CDR3 is 15 residues long. V was trimmed by 1 base and J by 1 base, leaving 10 bases between them. Germline loops: CDR1 LGHNA, CDR2 YNFKEQ.

The chain carries TRBV14 and TRBJ1-2, with 8 bases aligning to TRBD1. Per the germline V gene, CDR1 is SGHDN and CDR2 is FVKESK. V lost 4 bases to trimming and J lost 4 bases; unmatched junction nucleotides: 8. The CDR3 loop spans 15 amino acids. CDR3 sequence reads: CASSPRTGRGYGYTF. In DNA form, the CDR3 reads TGTGCCAGCAGCCCTAGGACAGGGCGCGGCTATGGCTACACCTTC. Based on the CDR3 plus reference TRBV14 and TRBJ1-2, the full variable domain is EAGVTQFPSHSVIEKGQTVTLRCDPISGHDNLYWYRRVMGKEIKFLLHFVKESKQDESGMPNNRFLAERTGGTYSTLKVQPAELEDSGVYFCASSPRTGRGYGYTFGSGTRLTVV.

The chain links TRBV19 to TRBJ1-1; TRBD1 might be the D (5 bases). The V end lost 8 bases, the J end lost 4 bases, and 20 bases lay between the germline ends. CDR1 LNHDA and CDR2 SQIVND come from the germline V gene (reference sequence). The length of the CDR3 is 15 residues. CDR3 DNA: TGTGCCAGTGACCCGACCGGGGGTTGGGCCACTGAAGCTTTCTTT. It is translated as CASDPTGGWATEAFF.

The chain links TRBV6-4 to TRBJ1-4; possibly TRBD1 for D (5 bases). This CDR3 comprises 15 residues. V was shortened by 6 bases and J by 7 bases, with 18 bases between the two germline ends. Germline V lookup: CDR1 MRHNA, CDR2 SNTAGT. The CDR3 DNA reads as TGTGCCAGCAGAGTCTTGGGGGGGAGGATTGAAAAACTGTTTTTT. It specifies CASRVLGGRIEKLFF.

The V call is TRBV4-1, the J call TRBJ1-4, with 8 nucleotides matching TRBD1. V lost 5 bases to trimming and J lost 7 bases; unmatched junction nucleotides: 9. Germline CDR1 and CDR2: MGHRA and YSYEKL. The CDR3 contains 15 residues. The DNA for the CDR3 is TGCGCCAGCAGCTCGGACAGGGCTTTTACTGAAAAACTGTTTTTT. This encodes CASSSDRAFTEKLFF.

The chain links TRBV10-2 to TRBJ2-2; 16 nucleotides match TRBD2. Germline V CDR1 and CDR2: WSHSY, SAAADI. The CDR3 length is 22 residues. Trimming removed 6 bases from V and 3 bases from J; junction bases left unmatched: 19. The CDR3 loop is CASSRLFTGTSGRARDTGELFF. CDR3 DNA: TGCGCCAGCAGCCGCCTCTTTACCGGGACTAGCGGGAGGGCCCGCGACACCGGGGAGCTGTTTTTT.

The chain recombines TRBV28 with TRBJ2-7; 10 bases are a match to TRBD1. This CDR3 is 17 amino acids long. Trimming at V came to 3 bases and at J to 0 bases, leaving 8 bases not matched to a gene. Germline loops: CDR1 MDHEN, CDR2 SYDVKM. CDR3 DNA: TGTGCCAGCAGTTTCCCCAGGGACAGGGGCAGCTCCTACGAGCAGTACTTC. Amino acid sequence: CASSFPRDRGSSYEQYF.